These 10 T cell receptor beta chains originate from one sample sequenced in a study of T cell repertoires in cytomegalovirus infection. One entry per CDR3 protein, called by TCRdb with MiXCR from the reads. The sample has approximately 200,000 distinct CDR3 sequences; roughly 27% are singletons. The sample comprised PBMCs. All receptors come from a human donor in good health (CMV status not recorded). Some clones in this sample may be carry-over from other donors' samples.

This clonotype was counted only a few times. The genes are TRBV12-3 or TRBV12-4 and TRBJ2-2; 7 nucleotides match TRBD1. With V trimmed by 6 bases and J by 3 bases, 7 bases remained unmatched. The CDR3 is made up of 15 amino acids. CDR3 sequence: CASRTQGRHTGELFF. CDR3 in DNA: TGTGCCAGCAGAACACAGGGGCGGCACACCGGGGAGCTGTTTTTT.

This clonotype was recorded many times. The gene calls are TRBV12-3 or TRBV12-4 and TRBJ1-2; no firm D call. This CDR3 is 14 amino acids long. V dropped 2 bases and J dropped 2 bases, with 9 bases sitting between them. CDR3 loop: CASSLSEGNYGYTF. For the CDR3, the DNA is TGTGCCAGCAGTTTATCCGAAGGCAACTATGGCTACACCTTC.

This clonotype was found many times. In DNA, the CDR3 is TGTGCCAGCAGCCTACAGGGCTCTGGAAACACCATATATTTT. Protein product: CASSLQGSGNTIYF. V usage is TRBV7-2 and J usage is TRBJ1-3, with D perhaps TRBD1 (6 bases). V was shortened by 5 bases and J by 0 bases, with 8 bases between the two germline ends. This CDR3 comprises 14 residues. Germline V gives CDR1 SGHTA, CDR2 FQGNSA. The full variable domain, rest sourced from reference TRBV7-2 and TRBJ1-3, is GAGVSQSPSNKVTEKGKDVELRCDPISGHTALYWYRQSLGQGLEFLIYFQGNSAPDKSGLPSDRFSAERTGGSVSTLTIQRTQQEDSAVYLCASSLQGSGNTIYFGEGSWLTVV.

Details on this clonotype: One end of the junction varies from germline; a read error may be responsible. The chain recombines TRBV7-3 with TRBJ1-2; D call uncertain. In germline, CDR1 is SGHTA, CDR2 FQGTGA. The CDR3 sequence is 18 residues long. Written as DNA, the CDR3 is TGTGCCAGCAGCCCCTGGGCCTTATCTAACTTTTTTAACTATGGTTACACCTTC. Its protein is CASSPWALSNFFNYGYTF. The full variable domain, its missing parts supplied by reference TRBV7-3 and TRBJ1-2, is GAGVSQTPSNKVTEKGKYVELRCDPISGHTALYWYRQSLGQGPEFLIYFQGTGAADDSGLPNDRFFAVRPEGSVSTLKIQRTERGDSAVYLCASSPWALSNFFNYGYTFGSGTRLTVV.

This clonotype has only a few counts. The chain combines TRBV7-6 with TRBJ1-2; 8 nucleotides line up with TRBD1. V dropped 4 bases and J dropped 7; count of bases not matched to a gene: 8. The CDR3 runs to 14 residues. The germline gives CDR1 SGHVS, CDR2 FNYEAQ. CDR3 protein: CASSYTGGWSGYTF. The CDR3 coding sequence is TGTGCCAGCAGCTATACAGGGGGTTGGAGTGGCTACACCTTC.

This clonotype occurred a few times. The CDR3 coding sequence is TGTGCCAGCAGCCCTCCCGGAGAGACCCAGTACTTC. It codes for CASSPPGETQYF. V is TRBV11-2 and J is TRBJ2-5; no definite D call. Trimming stripped 5 bases from V and 4 bases from J, with 8 bases between. The CDR3 sequence is 12 residues long. Germline values: CDR1 SGHAT, CDR2 FQNNGV. The whole variable domain, filled in from reference TRBV11-2 and TRBJ2-5, reads EAGVAQSPRYKIIEKRQSVAFWCNPISGHATLYWYQQILGQGPKLLIQFQNNGVVDDSQLPKDRFSAERLKGVDSTLKIQPAKLEDSAVYLCASSPPGETQYFGPGTRLLVL.

The rearrangement joins TRBV19 to TRBJ2-5; D is possibly TRBD1 (6 bases). The CDR3 length is 13 residues. The V gene's germline CDR1 is LNHDA and CDR2 SQIVND (reference sequence). V lost 5 bases to trimming and J lost 3 bases, with 10 bases between them. DNA for the CDR3: TGTGCCAGTAGTCCCGGGGACAAAGAGACCCAGTACTTC. It is translated as CASSPGDKETQYF.

Worth noting for this clonotype: Compared with germline, one end of the junction differs, possibly owing to a read error. The chain is built from TRBV2 and TRBJ2-7; 8 nucleotides line up with TRBD1. The CDR3 covers 14 residues. Germline assignment: CDR1 SNHLY and CDR2 FYNNEI. CDR3 DNA sequence: TGTGCCAGCAGTGTTCAGGGGGCGCGGGACGAGCAGCACTTC. Protein sequence: CASSVQGARDEQHF.

This clonotype appeared a single time. The gene calls are TRBV7-6 and TRBJ2-7; the match to TRBD1 covers 10 bases. The CDR3 is 15 residues long. V lost 5 bases and J lost 5; bases outside the gene matches: 9. Per the germline V gene, CDR1 is SGHVS and CDR2 is FNYEAQ. The CDR3 spells CASSPADRGEDEQYF. CDR3 nucleotide sequence: TGTGCCAGCAGCCCAGCGGACAGGGGGGAGGACGAGCAGTACTTC. The variable domain in full, with the rest retrieved from reference TRBV7-6 and TRBJ2-7, is GAGVSQSPRYKVTKRGQDVALRCDPISGHVSLYWYRQALGQGPEFLTYFNYEAQQDKSGLPNDRFSAERPEGSISTLTIQRTEQRDSAMYRCASSPADRGEDEQYFGPGTRLTVT.

The sample holds a few counts of this clonotype. The chain has TRBV29-1 and TRBJ2-3; D is possibly TRBD2 (7 bases). This CDR3 spans 14 amino acids. Per germline, CDR1 SQVTM and CDR2 ANQGSEA. The V and J ends lost 6 bases and 4 bases respectively, with 17 bases between them. As DNA, the CDR3 is TGCAGCGTGGAGGGGGGGGGCCCTCCAGATACGCAGTATTTT. As protein: CSVEGGGPPDTQYF.